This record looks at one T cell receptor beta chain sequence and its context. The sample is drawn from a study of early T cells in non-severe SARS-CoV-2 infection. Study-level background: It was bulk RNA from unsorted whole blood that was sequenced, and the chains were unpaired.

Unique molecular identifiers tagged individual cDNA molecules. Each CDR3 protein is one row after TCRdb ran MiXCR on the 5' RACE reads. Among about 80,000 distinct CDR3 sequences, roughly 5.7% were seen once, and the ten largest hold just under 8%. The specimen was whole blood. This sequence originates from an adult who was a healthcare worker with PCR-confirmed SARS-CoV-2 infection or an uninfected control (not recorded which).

The CDR3 DNA sequence: TGTGCCATCAGTGAGGACAACTCCTACGAGCAGTACTTC. Protein product: CAISEDNSYEQYF. V usage is TRBV10-3 and J usage is TRBJ2-7; D uncertain. Trimming removed 2 bases at V and 0 bases at J, with 5 bases between. From germline, CDR1 is ENHRY and CDR2 SYGVKD. CDR3 length equals 13 residues.